The entry that follows covers one T cell receptor (beta chain) sequence. Its antigen has not been determined. The sample originates from a study of diagnostic markers for celiac disease (dated by TCRdb to 2019 to 2021). TCRdb names Illumina MiSeq as the instrument used. After the reads were reprocessed by TCRdb, one entry was made per CDR3 protein sequence, with no DNA. The sample has about 1,400 distinct CDR3 sequences on record. The top ten constitute 12% to 15% of the sample. The CDR3 has 14 amino acids, counting the end cysteine and phenylalanine. No DNA sequence was recorded. Looking up the germline V gene (reference sequence) yields CDR1 SEHNR and CDR2 FQNEAQ.

The sequenced sample consisted of either unsorted cells or a sorted T cell fraction (not recorded which). The chain is made from TRBV7-9 and TRBJ2-3. The receptor was derived from a human donor. The CDR3: CASSLAGGTDTQYF.